This is a list of T cell receptor beta chains from one sample in a study of PD-L1 blockade in urothelial cancer. The assay was immunoSEQ multiplex PCR, and TCRdb's table has in-frame clones only and misses some. The sample carries tens of thousands of clones, 75% to 85% recorded once. The sample in question was PBMCs, obtained around atezolizumab (anti-PD-L1) treatment. The receptors were gathered from a man aged 50-60 years with urothelial cancer. Both conserved end residues are part of each CDR3. Fields, in order: clone size, D gene, J gene, V gene, CDR3 DNA, CDR3 protein. D genes are given only for firm matches. The listing skips clone size in some rows; elsewhere it reads once, few, many or a size class.

NA	TRBD2	TRBJ2-5	TRBV9	TGTGCCAGCAGCACCGGACTAGCGGTCCAAGAGACCCAGTACTTC	CASSTGLAVQETQYF
NA	NA	TRBJ1-5	TRBV19	TGTGCCAGTAGTTTACAGGCAAGCCAGCCCCAGCATTTT	CASSLQASQPQHF
NA	NA	TRBJ2-2	TRBV4-2	TGTGCCAGCAGCCAAGAATGGACTGCGAACACCGGGGAGCTGTTTTTT	CASSQEWTANTGELFF
NA	NA	TRBJ2-6	TRBV19	TGTGCCAGTAGTATCGGCAGGGCCCGCTCTGGGGCCAACGTCCTGACTTTC	CASSIGRARSGANVLTF
NA	TRBD1	TRBJ1-6	TRBV18	TGTGCCAGCTCACAAGACAGGCCCAGGGGGGCGAGCTCCTATAATTCACCCCTCCACTTT	CASSQDRPRGASSYNSPLHF
NA	NA	TRBJ2-5	TRBV5-6	TGTGCCAGCAGCTATAATCAGGGGTGGGAGACCCAGTACTTC	CASSYNQGWETQYF
NA	NA	TRBJ1-1	TRBV7-9	TGTGCCAGCAGCGCGTCTGCGGGAGACCCTGAAGCTTTCTTT	CASSASAGDPEAFF
NA	TRBD1	TRBJ2-5	TRBV6-5	TGTGCCAGCAGTTACGGGACAGGGATGCAAGAGACCCAGTACTTC	CASSYGTGMQETQYF
NA	TRBD2	TRBJ2-1	TRBV7-7	TGTGCTAGCAGCCCGGGCGGGGGGAATGAGCAGTTCTTC	CASSPGGGNEQFF
NA	TRBD2	TRBJ2-3	TRBV9	TGTGCCAGCAGCGTAGTGACTAGCGGATTCACAGATACGCAGTATTTT	CASSVVTSGFTDTQYF
NA	TRBD1	TRBJ1-1	TRBV18	TGTGCCAGCTCACCACCGTCACAGGGGAGGACTGAAGCTTTCTTT	CASSPPSQGRTEAFF
few	NA	TRBJ1-2	TRBV18	TGTGCCAGCTCACCAGGACAAGCCTATGGCTACACCTTC	CASSPGQAYGYTF
NA	NA	TRBJ1-2	TRBV19	TGTGCCAGCGCCCCTCCCCCACACACAGGAGGGACTTATGGCTACACCTTC	CASAPPPHTGGTYGYTF
NA	TRBD1	TRBJ1-1	TRBV5-1	TGCGCCAGCAGCTTGGGACAGGGGTACACTGAAGCTTTCTTT	CASSLGQGYTEAFF
NA	TRBD2	TRBJ2-2	TRBV11-3	TGTGCCAGCAGCTTAGAGACTAGCCGGTCCGGGGAGCTGTTTTTT	CASSLETSRSGELFF
NA	TRBD1	TRBJ2-5	TRBV10-3	TGTGCCATCAGTGCGACAGGGGGTAGAGAGACCCAGTACTTC	CAISATGGRETQYF
NA	TRBD1	TRBJ2-1	TRBV10-3	TGTGCCATCAGTGAGTCTGCCTACAGGGGAAACGAGCAGTTCTTC	CAISESAYRGNEQFF
NA	TRBD1	TRBJ1-4	TRBV5-1	TGCGCCAGCAGCTTGAGAGGAGAGGGGGCGCGCGAAAAACTGTTTTTT	CASSLRGEGAREKLFF
NA	TRBD2	TRBJ2-7	TRBV18	TGTGCCAGCTCACCCTCCGGTCCGCTACTAGCGGGGTCCTACGAGCAGTACTTC	CASSPSGPLLAGSYEQYF
NA	TRBD1	TRBJ1-4	TRBV28	TGTGCCAGCAGCCCGAACAGGGGCTTGAATGAAAAACTGTTTTTT	CASSPNRGLNEKLFF
NA	NA	TRBJ1-2	TRBV7-9	TGTGCCAGCAGCCTGGGGCGGAACTATGGCTACACCTTC	CASSLGRNYGYTF
NA	TRBD1	TRBJ1-1	TRBV19	TGTGCCAGTAGTCGCAGGGGGCTGAACACTGAAGCTTTCTTT	CASSRRGLNTEAFF
NA	NA	TRBJ1-2	TRBV19	TGTGCCAGTAGTAAGGCAGGGGATAACTATGGCTACACCTTC	CASSKAGDNYGYTF
NA	NA	TRBJ2-7	TRBV6-5	TGTGCCAGCAGAACCCTTGAAAGGGGCTCTGGGGAGCAGTACTTC	CASRTLERGSGEQYF
few	TRBD2	TRBJ2-7	TRBV6-4	TGTGCCAGCAGTGAGCGGGAGTCCTACGAGCAGTACTTC	CASSERESYEQYF
NA	TRBD1	TRBJ2-7	TRBV5-1	TGCGCCAGCAGCTTGAAGGGGACAGGGACGCGCGAGCAGTACTTC	CASSLKGTGTREQYF
NA	NA	TRBJ2-1	TRBV1	TGCACCAGCAGCCACGGTAGCGGGGGGCCTCGCTCCTACAATGAGCAGTTCTTC	CTSSHGSGGPRSYNEQFF
NA	NA	TRBJ1-1	TRBV11-2	TGTGCCAGCAGCTTAGCTAAGGGTCAGGGCACTGAAGCTTTCTTT	CASSLAKGQGTEAFF
few	TRBD2	TRBJ2-7	TRBV7-3	TGTGCCAGCAGCTTAACCGCTAGCGGGGTCTACGAGCAGTACTTC	CASSLTASGVYEQYF
few	TRBD1	TRBJ1-1	TRBV19	TGTGCCAGTAGTATAAAGGGGGCAGGGACTGAAGCTTTCTTT	CASSIKGAGTEAFF
NA	NA	TRBJ2-5	TRBV11-2	TGTGCCAGCAGCTTAGTCGGGGGAAGGGTCCAGACCCAGTACTTC	CASSLVGGRVQTQYF
once	NA	TRBJ2-7	TRBV2	TGTGCCAGCAGTGAAGCTTCCGTTCGGGGGGCTGTAGGGTACTTC	CASSEASVRGAVGYF
NA	TRBD2	TRBJ2-3	TRBV7-9	TGTGCCAGCAGCAAAAGACTAGCGAACACAGATACGCAGTATTTT	CASSKRLANTDTQYF
once	TRBD2	TRBJ2-1	TRBV7-2	TGTGCCAGCAGCCTTCCTAGCGGGGGGCTGAGCTCCTACAATGAGCAGTTCTTC	CASSLPSGGLSSYNEQFF
NA	NA	TRBJ1-3	TRBV30	TGTGCCGGTCACAGGGCTGGAAACACCATATATTTT	CAGHRAGNTIYF
NA	TRBD1	TRBJ1-2	TRBV7-2	TGTGCCAGCGGACAGACAGGGATCGACTATGGCTACACCTTC	CASGQTGIDYGYTF
NA	NA	TRBJ1-5	TRBV7-9	TGTGCCAGCAGCTTAGTAGGCGCGGGTGGTCAGCCCCAGCATTTT	CASSLVGAGGQPQHF
NA	NA	TRBJ1-1	TRBV11-2	TGTGCCAGCAGCTTAGCTATAATGAACACTGAAGCTTTCTTT	CASSLAIMNTEAFF
NA	TRBD2	TRBJ2-3	TRBV5-1	TGCGCCAGCAGCTTGGGGGCTAGCGGATCGGGAGATACGCAGTATTTT	CASSLGASGSGDTQYF
few	NA	TRBJ1-6	TRBV11-2	TGTGCCAGCAGCTTAGTTTCAGAAAGATCACCCCTCCACTTT	CASSLVSERSPLHF
NA	NA	TRBJ1-1	TRBV12-5	TGTGCTAGTGGCTCGGGACACTTGGACACTGAAGCTTTCTTT	CASGSGHLDTEAFF
NA	NA	TRBJ1-4	TRBV5-1	TGCGCCAGCAGCTTCTCCGGGGGGCAAGGAGAAAAACTGTTTTTT	CASSFSGGQGEKLFF
NA	TRBD2	TRBJ2-1	TRBV5-1	TGCGCCAGCAGCTTTGTAGCGGGGGGGCTCTACAATGAGCAGTTCTTC	CASSFVAGGLYNEQFF
NA	NA	TRBJ1-5	TRBV7-2	TGTGCCAGCAGCCTACAACCGGGACAAAGAAGGAATCAGCCCCAGCATTTT	CASSLQPGQRRNQPQHF
NA	NA	TRBJ1-1	TRBV30	TGTGCCTGGGGGGGAGACAGCCGAACAGGGGCTTTCTTT	CAWGGDSRTGAFF
NA	NA	TRBJ1-4	TRBV4-2	TGTGCCAGCAGCCCTCGTTACCTCGGAACTAATGAAAAACTGTTTTTT	CASSPRYLGTNEKLFF
NA	NA	TRBJ2-3	TRBV5-1	TGCGCCAGCAGCTTGTCGGGAGACTTCGCAGATACGCAGTATTTT	CASSLSGDFADTQYF
NA	TRBD1	TRBJ1-4	TRBV18	TGTGCCAGCTCATCGGATCAGGGGGGAGGTGGTGAAAAACTGTTTTTT	CASSSDQGGGGEKLFF
NA	NA	TRBJ1-1	TRBV27	TGTGCCAGCAGTTTTAAATCGGGAATAATGAACACTGAAGCTTTCTTT	CASSFKSGIMNTEAFF
once	TRBD2	TRBJ2-5	TRBV18	TGTGCCAGCTCACCACAGGGACTAGCGGGATCGCCGGGAGAGACCCAGTACTTC	CASSPQGLAGSPGETQYF
NA	NA	TRBJ2-3	TRBV15	TGTGCCACCAGCAGAGATCAGGGGGGCCGAGATACGCAGTATTTT	CATSRDQGGRDTQYF
NA	NA	TRBJ1-3	TRBV6-6	TGTGCCAGCAGTTACTCGAACGGACAGAACACCATATATTTT	CASSYSNGQNTIYF
NA	TRBD1	TRBJ1-2	TRBV27	TGTGCCAGCAGTACCACAGGGGCGGGGGGCTACACCTTC	CASSTTGAGGYTF